Listed below are T cell receptor beta chains from one sample, sequenced in a study of blood T cell repertoires in COVID-19. Clones were read by immunoSEQ multiplex PCR, and TCRdb kept only the in-frame ones, dropping some. In the table there are over 300,000 clones, approximately 88% of which are singletons. The sequenced material came from PBMCs or T cells enriched from blood (not recorded which). The receptors originated from a woman aged 30 to 39 with acute COVID-19. Both conserved end residues are part of each CDR3. The order of the fields is V gene, clone size, D gene, J gene, CDR3 DNA, CDR3 protein. A D gene is named only where the DNA matches it firmly. Where a row states a size, it is once, few, many or the class of an expanded clone; other rows omit it.

>TRBV27|.|.|TRBJ2-1
TGTGCCACTGGGGGGGCGAGCTCCTACAATGAGCAGTTCTTC
CATGGASSYNEQFF
>TRBV27|.|TRBD2|TRBJ2-1
TGTGCCAGCCATTTTGCGGGGGGGCGGGGTGAGCAGTTCTTC
CASHFAGGRGEQFF
>TRBV29-1|once|.|TRBJ2-1
TGCAGCGCTAAAATCGACTGGATGACCTACAATGAGCAGTTCTTC
CSAKIDWMTYNEQFF
>TRBV5-1|.|.|TRBJ2-7
TGCGCCAGCAGCTTGACCCGACAGCCTAACTTCTACGAGCAGTACTTC
CASSLTRQPNFYEQYF
>TRBV29-1|once|TRBD2|TRBJ2-1
TGCAGCGTTGCCCAGCGGGGATACTACAATGAGCAGTTCTTC
CSVAQRGYYNEQFF
>TRBV6-5|few|TRBD1|TRBJ1-6
TGTGCCAGCAGTAGGACAGGGCGCGATTCACCCCTCCACTTT
CASSRTGRDSPLHF
>TRBV6-5|.|.|TRBJ1-1
TGTGCCAGCAGTTACACTGGGAGCACTGAAGCTTTCTTT
CASSYTGSTEAFF
>TRBV15|.|.|TRBJ1-3
TGTGCCACCAGCAGAGGGTTCCCTGGCAGCTCTGGAAACACCATATATTTT
CATSRGFPGSSGNTIYF
>TRBV4-2|.|TRBD1|TRBJ2-7
TGTGCCAGCAGCCAAGATCCGACAGGGGGCGTTAACGAGCAGTACTTC
CASSQDPTGGVNEQYF
>TRBV6-4|.|.|TRBJ2-3
TGTGCCAGCAGTGACCACATCACAGATACGCAGTATTTT
CASSDHITDTQYF
>TRBV2|.|TRBD1|TRBJ2-3
TGTGCCAGCAGTGGGACAGGGAGCACAGATACGCAGTATTTT
CASSGTGSTDTQYF
>TRBV27|.|.|TRBJ1-2
TGTGCCAGCAGTTTCCAGGGGCAGGGGATCTATGGCTACACCTTC
CASSFQGQGIYGYTF
>TRBV5-1|few|.|TRBJ2-1
TGCGCCAGCAGGTCCGGACAGCAATACAATGAGCAGTTCTTC
CASRSGQQYNEQFF
>TRBV30|.|.|TRBJ2-7
TGTGCCTGGAGTCTAAACTACGAGCAGTACTTC
CAWSLNYEQYF
>TRBV5-6|once|.|TRBJ1-1
TGTGCCAGCAGCTCGGCGGGACGGACGAACACTGAAGCTTTCTTT
CASSSAGRTNTEAFF
>TRBV21-1|.|.|TRBJ1-5
TGTGCCAGCAGCCGGGACAGGAAAGACTATAGCAATCAGCCCCAGCATTTT
CASSRDRKDYSNQPQHF
>TRBV4-2|.|.|TRBJ1-5
TGTGCCAGCAGCCAAGATTGGTCCCTAACCAGGGAGCCCCAGCATTTT
CASSQDWSLTREPQHF
>TRBV4-1|.|.|TRBJ2-7
TGCGCCAGCAGCCAAGAGGACAGTCCCTCGGCCTACGAGCAGTACTTC
CASSQEDSPSAYEQYF
>TRBV2|.|.|TRBJ2-2
TGTGCCAGCAGTGACCGGTACACCGGGGAGCTGTTTTTT
CASSDRYTGELFF
>TRBV3-1/TRBV3-2|.|.|TRBJ1-4
TGTGCCAGCAGCGAAACAGCCTCTATAAGCGGTGAAAAACTGTTTTTT
CASSETASISGEKLFF
>TRBV27|.|.|TRBJ1-6
TGTGCCAGCAGTTTCTCTAGATATAATTCACCCCTCCACTTT
CASSFSRYNSPLHF
>TRBV27|.|TRBD1|TRBJ1-2
TGTGCCAGCAGCCGACTCCGGGGACAGGGAACGGGGGTCTATGGCTACACCTTC
CASSRLRGQGTGVYGYTF
>TRBV24-1|.|.|TRBJ2-1
TGTGCCACCAGTGCAGGGTACAATGAGCAGTTCTTC
CATSAGYNEQFF
>TRBV12-3/TRBV12-4|.|.|TRBJ1-1
TGTGCCAGCAGTTTTCGGGGTGGCACTGAAGCTTTCTTT
CASSFRGGTEAFF
>TRBV20-1|few|TRBD2|TRBJ2-5
TGCAGTGCTAGTTGGGTCCCAGCGGGGGGGCTAGAGACCCAGTACTTC
CSASWVPAGGLETQYF
>TRBV3-1/TRBV3-2|.|.|TRBJ2-1
TGTGCCAGCAGCCCCCCGGGGGGCCTTAATGAGCAGTTCTTC
CASSPPGGLNEQFF
>TRBV10-3|.|.|TRBJ1-1
TGTGCTCACGGGAGGGGCACTGAAGCTTTCTTT
CAHGRGTEAFF
>TRBV19|.|.|TRBJ1-6
TGTGCCAGTAGTATAGGGCTGACAGGCACCGACTATTCACCCCTCCACTTT
CASSIGLTGTDYSPLHF
>TRBV6-5|.|.|TRBJ2-7
TGTGCCAGCAGTTTGGACTTGGACTACGAGCAGTACTTC
CASSLDLDYEQYF
>TRBV5-6|few|.|TRBJ1-2
TGTGCCAGCAGCGGTCTGACAGAGAACTATGGCTACACCTTC
CASSGLTENYGYTF
>TRBV5-1|.|TRBD1|TRBJ1-2
TGCGCCAGCACCCTCGACAGGGCCTATAACTATGGCTACACCTTC
CASTLDRAYNYGYTF
>TRBV7-8|.|.|TRBJ1-2
TGTGCCAGCAGCTTAGCGCAGATTAACTATGGCTACACCTTC
CASSLAQINYGYTF
>TRBV9|.|.|TRBJ1-1
TGTGCCAGCAGCGTAGATGGACAGATGAACACTGAAGCTTTCTTT
CASSVDGQMNTEAFF
>TRBV7-8|once|.|TRBJ2-7
TGTGCCAGCAGCCCGGAACGGAGGAAGTACTTC
CASSPERRKYF
>TRBV6-5|once|TRBD1|TRBJ1-5
TGTGCCAGCAGTCCCGACAGGGGCACGACTCAGCCCCAGCATTTT
CASSPDRGTTQPQHF
>TRBV2|.|.|TRBJ1-6
TGTGCCAGCAGTGAAGATATGCCAGGAACTTATAATTCACCCCTCCACTTT
CASSEDMPGTYNSPLHF
>TRBV5-1|.|TRBD2|TRBJ2-1
TGCGCCAGCAGCTTTGGGCTAGCGGGGGGAAATGAGCAGTTCTTC
CASSFGLAGGNEQFF
>TRBV12-3/TRBV12-4|.|.|TRBJ2-1
TGTGCCAGCAGTGGCATGGTCAATGAGCAGTTCTTC
CASSGMVNEQFF
>TRBV6-2/TRBV6-3|once|TRBD1|TRBJ2-5
TGTGCCAGCAGTACACCCCCGGGACAGAAAGAGACCCAGTACTTC
CASSTPPGQKETQYF
>TRBV7-9|.|.|TRBJ2-7
TGTGCCAGCAGCTTAGGGACAGCTCCGCAGTACTTC
CASSLGTAPQYF
>TRBV7-3|.|.|TRBJ2-1
TGTGCCAGCAGCTTACGTCAGGGCCAATACAATGAGCAGTTCTTC
CASSLRQGQYNEQFF
>TRBV5-4|.|TRBD1|TRBJ2-1
TGTGCCAGCAGCTTTGGGGACAGGGACTCCAATGAGCAGTTCTTC
CASSFGDRDSNEQFF
>TRBV19|.|.|TRBJ1-5
TGTGCCAGCCACCCCCGTCGGGCAGGGGAAACCCCCCAGCATTTT
CASHPRRAGETPQHF
>TRBV19|.|TRBD1|TRBJ1-1
TGTGCCAGTAGTACCCACGCCGGGACAGGGAGCAACACTGAAGCTTTCTTT
CASSTHAGTGSNTEAFF
>TRBV3-1/TRBV3-2|.|TRBD1|TRBJ2-7
TGTGCCAGCAGCGCCCTTGGACAGGGCGTCTATTACGAGCAGTACTTC
CASSALGQGVYYEQYF
>TRBV9|.|TRBD2|TRBJ2-1
TGTGCCAGCAGCGTAGAGGGCGGGGGGTACAATGAGCAGTTCTTC
CASSVEGGGYNEQFF
>TRBV3-1/TRBV3-2|.|.|TRBJ1-6
TGTGCCAGCAGCCAAGGGGTAGGGGATTCACCCCTCCACTTT
CASSQGVGDSPLHF
>TRBV3-1/TRBV3-2|.|.|TRBJ1-2
TGTGCCAGCAGCCAGGGTAGAGGGCGGAACTATGGCTACACCTTC
CASSQGRGRNYGYTF
>TRBV28|.|TRBD2|TRBJ2-3
TGTGCCAGCAGTTTACTAGCGGGGGGGCCACGGACTAAGCTAAATACGCAGTATTTT
CASSLLAGGPRTKLNTQYF
>TRBV29-1|.|TRBD1|TRBJ1-1
TGCAGCGTAAACCTGGGACAGGGAATCGTGAACACTGAAGCTTTCTTT
CSVNLGQGIVNTEAFF
>TRBV9|.|.|TRBJ1-2
TGTGCCAGCAGCGTATCGGGAGGGGACTATGGCTACACCTTC
CASSVSGGDYGYTF
>TRBV5-1|.|.|TRBJ1-6
TGCGCCAGCAGCTCGCAGGGACTTCCTAATTCACCCCTCCACTTT
CASSSQGLPNSPLHF
>TRBV6-2/TRBV6-3|.|TRBD1|TRBJ1-5
TGTGCCAGCAGCCCGGACAGGGGTTTGAATCAGCCCCAGCATTTT
CASSPDRGLNQPQHF
>TRBV4-1|.|TRBD2|TRBJ2-1
TGCGCCAGCAGCCAAGAGAGTCTGGCGGGGGGGGGTTCCTACAATGAGCAGTTCTTC
CASSQESLAGGGSYNEQFF
>TRBV7-8|.|TRBD1|TRBJ1-1
TGTGCCAGCAAGAACAGGGGGAACACTGAAGCTTTCTTT
CASKNRGNTEAFF
>TRBV5-1|.|TRBD1|TRBJ1-3
TGCGCCAGCAGTTTGGCCCGTCTGGGACAGGGGTTGAACACCATATATTTT
CASSLARLGQGLNTIYF
>TRBV18|once|TRBD1|TRBJ1-1
TGTGCCAGCTCACAGGACAGGGTCTCGAACACTGAAGCTTTCTTT
CASSQDRVSNTEAFF